This T cell receptor beta chain was identified during a study of blood T cell repertoires in COVID-19. Study-wide background: The origin of the acute and convalescent COVID-19 samples was the United States, Italy and Spain.

Trimming took 7 bases from V and 4 from J, leaving 22 bases between them. The CDR3 runs to 16 residues. Germline CDR1 reads SGHVT; CDR2 reads SQSDAQ. In the authors' workflow: It was from reference gene primer amplification that nucleated cell counts were estimated. The data were produced by immunoSEQ multiplex PCR, yet TCRdb's version contains in-frame clones alone and is incomplete. Clone size and V and J calls were adopted from that table, with D and trimming inferred from the DNA. Of hundreds of thousands of clones listed, 89% were seen once; the top ten hold roughly 0.84%. The source is a young man with COVID-19, enrolled during active disease. Sequenced input: peripheral blood. J is TRBJ1-1 and V is TRBV7-4, with D perhaps matching TRBD1 (6 bases). CDR3 amino acids: CASNLPRGTVCTEAFF. The DNA of the CDR3 is TGTGCCAGCAACCTACCCAGGGGCACAGTATGCACTGAAGCTTTCTTT. Complete variable domain (other parts from reference TRBV7-4 and TRBJ1-1): GAGVSQSPRYKVAKRGRDVALRCDSISGHVTLYWYRQTLGQGSEVLTYSQSDAQRDKSGRPSGRFSAERPERSVSTLKIQRTEQGDSAVYLCASNLPRGTVCTEAFFGQGTRLTVV.